This paragraph reports one T cell receptor (beta chain). The antigen it binds to is not known. Per-base qualities were not stored, and no clone one base away is much larger. Sequencing was performed on an Illumina HiSeq 1500. TCRdb's own reprocessing of the public reads used fastp at Q25 and MiXCR and kept productive beta chains. Each CDR3 protein appears once, grouped with its most common genes and DNA. This sample lists approximately 500,000 distinct CDR3 sequences; approximately 15% were detected once. Jointly, the top ten make up about 24% of the sample. This sample stems from a study of T cell repertoires in cytomegalovirus infection (dated by TCRdb to the late 2010s). Concerning the study at large: Donor HLA type was relevant to the analysis, because carriage of CMV infection together with the matching HLA type was indicated by public TCR beta signatures.

Trimmed from V: 0 bases; trimmed from J: 0 bases; junction bases lacking a gene match: 9. The germline V gene (reference sequence) supplies CDR1 LGHDT and CDR2 YNNKEL. From the cysteine up to the phenylalanine, the CDR3 has a length of 18 residues. The kept DNA is CDR3 alone, 54 bases in frame from the first base. Points the paper makes about the study in general: The ex vivo response was dominated by HLA-C-restricted CMV-specific TCR beta clonotypes, which also provided the single most frequent clonotype in two of eight donors. In both this cohort and an independent cohort of a few hundred donors, the cumulative frequency of public TCR beta family members distinguished carriers of CMV infection plus the relevant HLA type.

Sequences were obtained from CD8+ T cells from PBMCs. The source is a human donor in good health (CMV status not recorded). Some clones in this sample may be carry-over from other donors' samples. The receptor chain draws on TRBV3-1 and TRBJ2-5, and TRBD2 matches 8 of the central bases. The DNA reads TGTGCCAGCAGCCAAGACCCGGGACTAGAGCAGAACCAAGAGACCCAGTACTTC. It codes for CASSQDPGLEQNQETQYF.